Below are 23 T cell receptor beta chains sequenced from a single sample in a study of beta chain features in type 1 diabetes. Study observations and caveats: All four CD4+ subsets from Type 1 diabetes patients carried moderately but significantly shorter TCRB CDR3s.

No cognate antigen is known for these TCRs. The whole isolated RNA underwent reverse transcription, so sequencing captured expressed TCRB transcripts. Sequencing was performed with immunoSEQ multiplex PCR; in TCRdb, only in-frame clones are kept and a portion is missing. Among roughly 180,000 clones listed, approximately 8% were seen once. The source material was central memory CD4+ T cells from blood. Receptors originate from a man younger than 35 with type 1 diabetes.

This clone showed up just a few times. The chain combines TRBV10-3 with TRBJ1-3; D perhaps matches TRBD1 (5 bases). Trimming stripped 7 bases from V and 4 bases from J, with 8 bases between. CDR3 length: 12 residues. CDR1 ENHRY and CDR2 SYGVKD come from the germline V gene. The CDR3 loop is CAITGDGNTIYF. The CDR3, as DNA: TGTGCCATCACGGGGGACGGAAACACCATATATTTT.

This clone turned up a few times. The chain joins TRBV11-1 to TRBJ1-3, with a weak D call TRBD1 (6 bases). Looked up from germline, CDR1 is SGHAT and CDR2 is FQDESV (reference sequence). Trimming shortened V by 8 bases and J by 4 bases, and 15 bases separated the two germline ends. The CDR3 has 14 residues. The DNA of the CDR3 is TGTGCCAGCGCGGTCCAGGGGAGAGGAAACACCATATATTTT. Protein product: CASAVQGRGNTIYF. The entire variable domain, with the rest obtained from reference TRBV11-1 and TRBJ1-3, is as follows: EAEVAQSPRYKITEKSQAVAFWCDPISGHATLYWYRQILGQGPELLVQFQDESVVDDSQLPKDRFSAERLKGVDSTLKIQPAELGDSAMYLCASAVQGRGNTIYFGEGSWLTVV.

The DNA for the CDR3 is TGTGCCAGCAAAGACAGGGACTACGAGCAGTACTTC. Translating gives CASKDRDYEQYF. The chain employs TRBV6-6 and TRBJ2-7; TRBD1 agrees at 7 bases. The germline CDR1 and CDR2 sequences are MNHNY and SVGAGI (reference sequence). V shed 7 bases and J 3 bases; nucleotides not matched to a gene: 3. The CDR3 totals 12 residues.

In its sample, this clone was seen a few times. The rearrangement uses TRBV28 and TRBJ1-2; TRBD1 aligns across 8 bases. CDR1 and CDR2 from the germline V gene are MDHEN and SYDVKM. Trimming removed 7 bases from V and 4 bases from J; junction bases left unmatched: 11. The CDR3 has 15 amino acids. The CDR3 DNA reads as TGTGCCAGCACCAGAGAAATGGACAGGGTCTATGGCTACACCTTC. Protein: CASTREMDRVYGYTF.

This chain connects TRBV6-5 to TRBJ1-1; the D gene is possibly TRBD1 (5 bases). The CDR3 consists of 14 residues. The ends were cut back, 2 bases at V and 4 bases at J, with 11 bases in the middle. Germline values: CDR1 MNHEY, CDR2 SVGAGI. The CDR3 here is CASSYQDSLTEAFF. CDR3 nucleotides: TGTGCCAGCAGTTACCAAGACAGCCTCACTGAAGCTTTCTTT.

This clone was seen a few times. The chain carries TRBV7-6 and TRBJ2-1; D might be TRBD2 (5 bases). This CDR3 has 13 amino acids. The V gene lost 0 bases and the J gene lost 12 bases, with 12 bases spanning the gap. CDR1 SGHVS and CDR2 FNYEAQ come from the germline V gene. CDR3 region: CASSLAQNTRQFF. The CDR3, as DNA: TGTGCCAGCAGCTTAGCGCAAAACACTAGGCAGTTCTTC.

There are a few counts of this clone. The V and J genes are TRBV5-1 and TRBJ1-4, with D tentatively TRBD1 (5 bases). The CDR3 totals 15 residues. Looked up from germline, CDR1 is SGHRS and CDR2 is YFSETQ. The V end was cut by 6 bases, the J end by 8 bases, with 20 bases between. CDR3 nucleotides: TGCGCCAGCAAGCTGCGGGGGGAGGCTGGGGAAAAACTGTTTTTT. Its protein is CASKLRGEAGEKLFF. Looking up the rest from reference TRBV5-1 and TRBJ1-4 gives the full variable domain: KAGVTQTPRYLIKTRGQQVTLSCSPISGHRSVSWYQQTPGQGLQFLFEYFSETQRNKGNFPGRFSGRQFSNSRSEMNVSTLELGDSALYLCASKLRGEAGEKLFFGSGTQLSVL.

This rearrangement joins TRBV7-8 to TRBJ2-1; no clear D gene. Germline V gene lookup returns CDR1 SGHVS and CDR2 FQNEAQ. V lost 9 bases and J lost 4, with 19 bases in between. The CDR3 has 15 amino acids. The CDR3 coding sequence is TGTGCCAGTATAGCTGGAGTTTTTGCTTACAATGAGCAGTTCTTC. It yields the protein CASIAGVFAYNEQFF.

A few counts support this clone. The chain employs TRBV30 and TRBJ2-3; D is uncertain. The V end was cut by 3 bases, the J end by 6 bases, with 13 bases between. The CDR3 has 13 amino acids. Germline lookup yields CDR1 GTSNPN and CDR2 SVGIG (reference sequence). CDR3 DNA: TGTGCCTGGAGCGGCAGGATCTTGGATACGCAGTATTTT. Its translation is CAWSGRILDTQYF.

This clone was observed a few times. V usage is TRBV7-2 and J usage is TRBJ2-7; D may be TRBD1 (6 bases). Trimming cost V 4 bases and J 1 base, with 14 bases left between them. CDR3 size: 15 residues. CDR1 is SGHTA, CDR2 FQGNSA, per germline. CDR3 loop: CASSSRSGQSYEQYF. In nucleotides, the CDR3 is TGTGCCAGCAGCTCCCGAAGCGGACAGTCCTACGAGCAGTACTTC. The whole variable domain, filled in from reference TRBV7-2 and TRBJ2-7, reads GAGVSQSPSNKVTEKGKDVELRCDPISGHTALYWYRQSLGQGLEFLIYFQGNSAPDKSGLPSDRFSAERTGGSVSTLTIQRTQQEDSAVYLCASSSRSGQSYEQYFGPGTRLTVT.

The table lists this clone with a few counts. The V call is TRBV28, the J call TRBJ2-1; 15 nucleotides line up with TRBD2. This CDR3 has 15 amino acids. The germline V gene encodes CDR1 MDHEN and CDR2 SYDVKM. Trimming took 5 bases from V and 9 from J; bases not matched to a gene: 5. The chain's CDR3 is CASSRTSGRASEQFF. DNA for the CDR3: TGTGCCAGCAGTCGGACTAGCGGGAGGGCCAGTGAGCAGTTCTTC.

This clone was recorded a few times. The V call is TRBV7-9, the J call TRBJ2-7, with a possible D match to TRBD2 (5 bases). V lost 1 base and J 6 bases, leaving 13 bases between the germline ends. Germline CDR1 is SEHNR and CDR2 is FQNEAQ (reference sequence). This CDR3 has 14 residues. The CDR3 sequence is CASSLGGVLGEQYF. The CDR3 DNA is TGTGCCAGCAGCTTAGGGGGAGTTCTAGGCGAGCAGTACTTC.

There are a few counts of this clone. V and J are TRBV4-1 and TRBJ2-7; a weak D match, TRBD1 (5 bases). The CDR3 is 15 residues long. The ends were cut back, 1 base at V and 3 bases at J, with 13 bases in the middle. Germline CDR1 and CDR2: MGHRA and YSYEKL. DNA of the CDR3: TGCGCCAGCAGCCAAGTAAGTGGGCAGGGCTACGAGCAGTACTTC. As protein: CASSQVSGQGYEQYF.

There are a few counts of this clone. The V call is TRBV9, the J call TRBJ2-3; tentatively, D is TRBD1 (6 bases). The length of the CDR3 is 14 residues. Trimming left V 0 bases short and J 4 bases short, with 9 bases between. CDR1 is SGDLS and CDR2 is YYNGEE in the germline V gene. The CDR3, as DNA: TGTGCCAGCAGCGTAGTACAGGGAGCAGATACGCAGTATTTT. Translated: CASSVVQGADTQYF.

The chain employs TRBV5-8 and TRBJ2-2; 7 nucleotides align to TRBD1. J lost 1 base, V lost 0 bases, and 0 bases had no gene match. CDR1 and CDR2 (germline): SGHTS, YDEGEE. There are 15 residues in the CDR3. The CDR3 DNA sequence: TGTGCCAGCAGCTTGGGGACAGGGAACACCGGGGAGCTGTTTTTT. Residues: CASSLGTGNTGELFF.

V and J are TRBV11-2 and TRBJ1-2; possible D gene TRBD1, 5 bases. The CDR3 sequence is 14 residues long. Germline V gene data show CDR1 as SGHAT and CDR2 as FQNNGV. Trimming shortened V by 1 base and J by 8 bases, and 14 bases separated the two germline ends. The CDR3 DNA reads TGTGCCAGCAGCTTAGGAAGGGGAAGGGGCGGCTACACCTTC. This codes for CASSLGRGRGGYTF.

CDR3 protein: CASSETWTQDNEQFF. CDR3 in DNA: TGTGCCAGCAGTGAAACGTGGACACAGGACAATGAGCAGTTCTTC. V is TRBV6-1 and J is TRBJ2-1; a possible D gene is TRBD1 (5 bases). Trimming stripped 2 bases from V and 5 bases from J, with 13 bases between. This CDR3 has 15 amino acids. Looked up from germline, CDR1 is MNHNS and CDR2 is SASEGT.

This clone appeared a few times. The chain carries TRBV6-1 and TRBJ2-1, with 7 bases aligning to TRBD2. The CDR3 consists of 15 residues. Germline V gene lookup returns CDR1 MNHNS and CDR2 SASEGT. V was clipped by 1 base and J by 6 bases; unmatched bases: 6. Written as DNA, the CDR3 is TGTGCCAGCAGTGAAGGGGGTAGCGGGCTCAATGAGCAGTTCTTC. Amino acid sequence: CASSEGGSGLNEQFF.

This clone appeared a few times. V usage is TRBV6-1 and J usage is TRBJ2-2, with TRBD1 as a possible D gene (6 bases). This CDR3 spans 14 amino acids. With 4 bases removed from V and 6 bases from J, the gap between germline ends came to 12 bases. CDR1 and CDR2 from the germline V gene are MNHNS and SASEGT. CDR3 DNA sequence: TGTGCCAGCAGTGCTACAGGGTCCGCCGGGGAGCTGTTTTTT. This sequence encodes CASSATGSAGELFF.

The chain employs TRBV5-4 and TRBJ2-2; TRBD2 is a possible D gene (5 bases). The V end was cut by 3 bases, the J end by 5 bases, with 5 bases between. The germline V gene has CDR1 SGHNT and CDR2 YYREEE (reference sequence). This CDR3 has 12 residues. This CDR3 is CASSSGTGELFF. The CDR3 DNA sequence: TGTGCCAGCAGCTCGGGGACCGGGGAGCTGTTTTTT.

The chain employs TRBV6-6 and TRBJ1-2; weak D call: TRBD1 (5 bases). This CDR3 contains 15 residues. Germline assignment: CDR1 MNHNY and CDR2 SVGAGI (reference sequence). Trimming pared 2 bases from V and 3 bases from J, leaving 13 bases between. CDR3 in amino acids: CASSYGRGIHYGYTF. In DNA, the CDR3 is TGTGCCAGCAGTTACGGGAGGGGCATTCACTATGGCTACACCTTC.

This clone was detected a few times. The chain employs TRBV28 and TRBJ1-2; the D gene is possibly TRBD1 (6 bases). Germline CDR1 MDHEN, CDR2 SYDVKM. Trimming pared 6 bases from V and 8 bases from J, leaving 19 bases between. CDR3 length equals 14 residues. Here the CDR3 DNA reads TGTGCCAGCAGCTTGGGGGGGCAGGGCAGCGGCTACACCTTC. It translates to CASSLGGQGSGYTF.

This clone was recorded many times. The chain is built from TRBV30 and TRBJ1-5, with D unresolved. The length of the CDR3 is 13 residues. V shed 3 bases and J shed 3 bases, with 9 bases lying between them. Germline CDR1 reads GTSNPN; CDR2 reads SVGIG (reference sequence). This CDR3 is CAWSPDNNQPQHF. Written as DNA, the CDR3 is TGTGCCTGGAGCCCCGACAACAATCAGCCCCAGCATTTT.